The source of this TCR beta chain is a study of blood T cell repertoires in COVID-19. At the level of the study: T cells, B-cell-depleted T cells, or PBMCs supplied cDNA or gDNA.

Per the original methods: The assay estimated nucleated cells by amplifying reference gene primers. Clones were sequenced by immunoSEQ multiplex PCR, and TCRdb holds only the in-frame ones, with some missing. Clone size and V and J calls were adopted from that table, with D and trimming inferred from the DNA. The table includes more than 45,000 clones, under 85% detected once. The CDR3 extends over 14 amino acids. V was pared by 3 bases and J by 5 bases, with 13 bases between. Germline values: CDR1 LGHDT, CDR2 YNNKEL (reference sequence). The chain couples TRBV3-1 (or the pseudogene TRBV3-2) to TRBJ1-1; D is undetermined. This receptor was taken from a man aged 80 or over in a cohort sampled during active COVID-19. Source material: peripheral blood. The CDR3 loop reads CASSQGPRGTEAFF. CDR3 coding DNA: TGTGCCAGCAGCCAGGGCCCCCGGGGTACTGAAGCTTTCTTT.